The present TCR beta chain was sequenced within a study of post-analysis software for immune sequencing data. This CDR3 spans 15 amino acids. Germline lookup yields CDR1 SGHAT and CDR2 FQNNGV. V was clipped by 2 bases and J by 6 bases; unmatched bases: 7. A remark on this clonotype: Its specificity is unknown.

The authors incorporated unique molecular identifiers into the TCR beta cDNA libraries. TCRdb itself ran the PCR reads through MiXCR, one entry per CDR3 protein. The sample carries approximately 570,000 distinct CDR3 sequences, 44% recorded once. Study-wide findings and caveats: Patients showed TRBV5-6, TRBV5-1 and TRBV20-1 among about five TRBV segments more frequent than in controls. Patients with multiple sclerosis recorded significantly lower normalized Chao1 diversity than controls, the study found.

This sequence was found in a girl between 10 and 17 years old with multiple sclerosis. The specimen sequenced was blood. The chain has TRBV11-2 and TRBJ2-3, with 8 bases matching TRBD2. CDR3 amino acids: CASSLKGLAGDTQYF. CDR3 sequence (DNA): TGTGCCAGCAGCTTAAAAGGACTAGCAGGGGATACGCAGTATTTT.